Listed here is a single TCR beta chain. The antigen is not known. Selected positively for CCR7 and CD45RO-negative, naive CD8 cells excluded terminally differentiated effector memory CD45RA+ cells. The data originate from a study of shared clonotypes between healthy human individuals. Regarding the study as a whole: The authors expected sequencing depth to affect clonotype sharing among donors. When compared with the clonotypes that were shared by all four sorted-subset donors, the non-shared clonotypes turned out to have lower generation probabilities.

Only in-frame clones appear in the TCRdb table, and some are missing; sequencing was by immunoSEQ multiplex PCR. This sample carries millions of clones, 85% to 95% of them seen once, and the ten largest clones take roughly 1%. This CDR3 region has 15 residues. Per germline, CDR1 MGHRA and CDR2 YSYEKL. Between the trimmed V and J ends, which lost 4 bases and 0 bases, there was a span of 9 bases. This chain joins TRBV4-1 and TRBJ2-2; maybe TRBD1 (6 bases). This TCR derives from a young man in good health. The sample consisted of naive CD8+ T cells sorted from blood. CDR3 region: CASSRNRANTGELFF. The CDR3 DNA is TGCGCCAGCAGCCGGAACAGGGCGAACACCGGGGAGCTGTTTTTT.